In its sample, the clone carrying this T cell receptor beta chain was seen a few times. This sample was included in a study of patients and donors after allogeneic stem cell transplantation. This CDR3 is 17 amino acids long. CDR1 is SEHNR, CDR2 FQNEAQ, per germline (reference sequence). After removal of 6 bases from V and 0 bases from J, the junction contained 10 bases not matched to a gene. TCRdb passed the RT-PCR reads through MiXCR, listing each CDR3 protein once. Of about 160,000 distinct CDR3 sequences in the sample, 20% to 25% are singletons; the top ten hold 25% to 30%. The material sequenced was blood, either unsorted or a sorted T cell fraction (not recorded which). This TCR came from a human donor who was either an allogeneic HSCT recipient or a stem cell or donor lymphocyte infusion donor (not recorded which). It is not recorded whose cells these are; they may come from a transplant donor. This chain joins TRBV7-9 and TRBJ2-2; 7 nucleotides align to TRBD2. As DNA, the CDR3 is TGTGCCAGCAGTTCCCAGACTAGCCACGCGAACACCGGGGAGCTGTTTTTT. Translating gives CASSSQTSHANTGELFF.